The 7 T cell receptor beta chains below were found in one sample sequenced in a study of response to subunit inactivated influenza vaccine. MiXCR was run by TCRdb on the RT-PCR reads, yielding one entry per CDR3 protein. The sample holds hundreds of thousands of distinct CDR3 sequences; 14% are singletons and the top ten take about 7.4%. The sequencing here drew on PBMCs from blood, taken 14 days before vaccination. These receptors originate from a man in his forties or fifties who received an inactivated influenza vaccine.

This clonotype showed up just a few times. This chain joins TRBV6-1 and TRBJ1-2; the D gene is possibly TRBD1 (6 bases). The V gene lost 6 bases and the J gene lost 8 bases, with 16 bases spanning the gap. There are 13 residues in the CDR3. Germline assignment: CDR1 MNHNS and CDR2 SASEGT. The CDR3: CASRRQEDQGYTF. The CDR3 nucleotides read TGTGCCAGCAGGAGACAGGAGGATCAAGGCTACACCTTC.

This clonotype was picked up many times. The chain uses TRBV24-1 and TRBJ2-1; perhaps TRBD2 as D (5 bases). CDR1 is KGHDR and CDR2 is SFDVKD in the germline V gene. This CDR3 is built from 15 residues. V was cut by 9 bases and J by 4 bases, with 18 bases left in between. This chain's CDR3 is CATANSEGHYNEQFF. CDR3 nucleotides: TGTGCCACCGCCAACTCAGAGGGTCATTACAATGAGCAGTTCTTC.

The genes are TRBV6-1 and TRBJ1-2; D not resolved. The CDR3 runs to 16 residues. The ends were cut back, 1 base at V and 4 bases at J, with 16 bases in the middle. The germline V gene has CDR1 MNHNS and CDR2 SASEGT. The CDR3 region is CASSEGTTPLFYGYTF. The CDR3 nucleotides are TGTGCCAGCAGTGAAGGGACGACACCACTCTTCTATGGCTACACCTTC.

This clonotype has a count of ten or more. The chain carries TRBV7-2 and TRBJ2-1, with 13 bases that match TRBD2. Trimming cost V 5 bases and J 6 bases; bases outside gene matches: 7. Germline loops: CDR1 SGHTA, CDR2 FQGNSA. The CDR3 loop spans 16 amino acids. This CDR3 reads CASSHLGLAGANEQFF. Written as DNA, the CDR3 is TGTGCCAGCAGCCACCTAGGACTAGCGGGAGCCAATGAGCAGTTCTTC. Looking up the rest from reference TRBV7-2 and TRBJ2-1 gives the full variable domain: GAGVSQSPSNKVTEKGKDVELRCDPISGHTALYWYRQSLGQGLEFLIYFQGNSAPDKSGLPSDRFSAERTGGSVSTLTIQRTQQEDSAVYLCASSHLGLAGANEQFFGPGTRLTVL.

The V call is TRBV12-3 or TRBV12-4, the J call TRBJ2-4; D unresolved. CDR3 length equals 15 residues. Trimming pared 3 bases from V and 1 base from J, leaving 10 bases between. CDR3 protein: CASSFSSWAKNIQYF. The DNA of the CDR3 is TGTGCCAGCAGTTTTTCCAGTTGGGCCAAAAACATTCAGTACTTC.

In this sample, this clonotype turned up a few times. The rearrangement uses TRBV20-1 and TRBJ2-3, with 10 bases matching TRBD2. The CDR3 runs 15 residues. Germline CDR1 reads DFQATT; CDR2 reads SNEGSKA (reference sequence). V lost 1 base, J lost 3 bases, and 4 bases stayed unmatched. CDR3 loop: CSARGASGRTDTQYF. DNA of the CDR3: TGCAGTGCTAGAGGAGCTAGCGGGAGAACAGATACGCAGTATTTT.

The rearrangement links TRBV9 to TRBJ2-3, with 11 positions matching TRBD2. V lost 3 bases, J lost 0 bases, and 9 bases stayed unmatched. Germline CDR1 is SGDLS and CDR2 is YYNGEE. The CDR3 extends over 18 amino acids. The CDR3 bases are TGTGCCAGCAGCGCTCAATTGACTAGCGGGGCCAGCACAGATACGCAGTATTTT. The encoded protein is CASSAQLTSGASTDTQYF.